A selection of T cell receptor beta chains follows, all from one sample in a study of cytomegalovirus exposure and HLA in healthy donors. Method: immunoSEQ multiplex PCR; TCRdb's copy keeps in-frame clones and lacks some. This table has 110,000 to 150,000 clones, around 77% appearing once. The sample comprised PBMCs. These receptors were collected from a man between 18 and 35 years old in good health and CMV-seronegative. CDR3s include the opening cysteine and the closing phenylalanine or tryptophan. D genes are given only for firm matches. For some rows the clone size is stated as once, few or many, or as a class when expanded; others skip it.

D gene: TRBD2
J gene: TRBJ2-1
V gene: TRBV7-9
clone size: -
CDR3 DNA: TGTGCCAGCAGCTTCCCGGGACTAGCGCAAAGCTCCTACAATGAGCAGTTCTTC
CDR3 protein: CASSFPGLAQSSYNEQFF

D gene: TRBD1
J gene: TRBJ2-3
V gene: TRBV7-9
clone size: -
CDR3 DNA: TGTGCCAGCAGCTCCCGGGACAGGTACACAGATACGCAGTATTTT
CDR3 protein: CASSSRDRYTDTQYF

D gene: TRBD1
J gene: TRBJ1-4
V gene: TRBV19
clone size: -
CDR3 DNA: TGTGCCAGTAATAACAGGGGGGTCGCAACTAATGAAAAACTGTTTTTT
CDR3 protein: CASNNRGVATNEKLFF

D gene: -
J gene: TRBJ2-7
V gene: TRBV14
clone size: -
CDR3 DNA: TGTGCCAGCAGCTGGGGAGGCAGCTCCTACGAGCAGTACTTC
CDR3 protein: CASSWGGSSYEQYF

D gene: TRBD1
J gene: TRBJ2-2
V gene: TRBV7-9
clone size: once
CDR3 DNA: TGTTCCAGCAGCAATCGGGACAGCGGTACCGGGGAGCTGTTTTTT
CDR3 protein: CSSSNRDSGTGELFF

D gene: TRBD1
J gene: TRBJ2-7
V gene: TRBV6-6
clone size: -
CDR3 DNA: TGTGCCAGCAGTTACGGGACAGGTCCCTACGAGCAGTACTTC
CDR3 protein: CASSYGTGPYEQYF

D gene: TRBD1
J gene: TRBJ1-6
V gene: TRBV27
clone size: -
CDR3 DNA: TGTGCCAGCAGTCTACAGGGGGCTGGGGGTTCACCCCTCCACTTT
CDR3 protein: CASSLQGAGGSPLHF

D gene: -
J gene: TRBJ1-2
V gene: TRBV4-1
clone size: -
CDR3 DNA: TGCGCCAGCAGCCAAGCTTTAGGACAGAACTATGGCTACACCTTC
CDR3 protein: CASSQALGQNYGYTF

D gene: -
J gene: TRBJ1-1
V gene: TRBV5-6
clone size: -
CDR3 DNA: TGTGCCAGCAGCATCGAAGGAGTTCGGAACACTGAAGCTTTCTTT
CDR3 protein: CASSIEGVRNTEAFF

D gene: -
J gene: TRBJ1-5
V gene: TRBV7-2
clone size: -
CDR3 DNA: TGTGCCAGCAGCCGCGACAGAAATCAGCCCCAGCATTTT
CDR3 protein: CASSRDRNQPQHF

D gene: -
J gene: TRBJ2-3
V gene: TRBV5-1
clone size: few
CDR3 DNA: TGCGCCAGCAGCTTGGGTTGGACAGCTACAGATACGCAGTATTTT
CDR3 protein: CASSLGWTATDTQYF

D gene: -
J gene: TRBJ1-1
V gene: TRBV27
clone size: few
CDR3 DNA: TGTGCCAGCAGACAGAAAATGAACACTGAAGCTTTCTTT
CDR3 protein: CASRQKMNTEAFF

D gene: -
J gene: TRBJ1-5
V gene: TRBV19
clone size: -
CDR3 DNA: TGTGCCAGTAGTCTGACAGCTTATCAGCCCCAGCATTTT
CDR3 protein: CASSLTAYQPQHF

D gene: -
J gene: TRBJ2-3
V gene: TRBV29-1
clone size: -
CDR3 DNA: TGCAGCGTCCCTGCTCGGACAGATACGCAGTATTTT
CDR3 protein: CSVPARTDTQYF

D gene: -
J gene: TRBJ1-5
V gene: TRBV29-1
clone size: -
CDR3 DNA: TGCAGCGTCCCCAGACAGACCTTTAGCAATCAGCCCCAGCATTTT
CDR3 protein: CSVPRQTFSNQPQHF

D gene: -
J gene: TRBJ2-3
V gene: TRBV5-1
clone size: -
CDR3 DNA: TGCGCCAGCAGCTTGGCAGGCACAGATACGCAGTATTTT
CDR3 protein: CASSLAGTDTQYF

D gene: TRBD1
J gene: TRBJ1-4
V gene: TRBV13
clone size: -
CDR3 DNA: TGTGCCAGCAGCCCTACGGACAGGGGGCTGCATGCAACTAATGAAAAACTGTTTTTT
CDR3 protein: CASSPTDRGLHATNEKLFF

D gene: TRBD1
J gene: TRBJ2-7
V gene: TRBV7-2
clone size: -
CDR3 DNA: TGTGCCAGCAGCTTCAGACAGGGGGCGATCGAGCAGTACTTC
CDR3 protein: CASSFRQGAIEQYF

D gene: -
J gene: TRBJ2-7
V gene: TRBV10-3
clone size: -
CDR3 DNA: TGTGCCATCAGTGAAAGAGACTTGGGGCGCTACGAGCAGTACTTC
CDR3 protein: CAISERDLGRYEQYF

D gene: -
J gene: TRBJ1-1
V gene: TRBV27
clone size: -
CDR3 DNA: TGTGCCAGCAGTTTGAAAACCGGGACTGAAGCTTTCTTT
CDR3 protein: CASSLKTGTEAFF

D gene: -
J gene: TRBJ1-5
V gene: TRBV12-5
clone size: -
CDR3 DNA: TGTGCTAGTGGTTTGGCTAATCAGCCCCAGCATTTT
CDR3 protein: CASGLANQPQHF

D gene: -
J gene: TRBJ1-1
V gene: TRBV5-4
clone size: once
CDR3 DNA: TGTGCCAGCAGCTTGGGGCCCCGCACAGACACTGAAGCTTTCTTT
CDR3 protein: CASSLGPRTDTEAFF

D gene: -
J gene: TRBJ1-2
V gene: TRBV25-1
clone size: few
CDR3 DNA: TGTGCCAGCAGTGAACCGGGGACAACGTCCTATGGCTACACCTTC
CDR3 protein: CASSEPGTTSYGYTF

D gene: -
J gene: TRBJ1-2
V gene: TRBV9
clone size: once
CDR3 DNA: TGTGCCAGCAGCGTAGCAGGGGCCAGGGTGGTGGGCTACACCTTC
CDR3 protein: CASSVAGARVVGYTF